This T cell receptor beta chain was sequenced during a study of PD-1 blockade in classical Hodgkin lymphoma. Notes on this clone: Its antigen is unidentified.

Each patient relapsed following autologous stem cell transplantation, and prior brentuximab vedotin exposure differed. Overall study results and limits: In newly diagnosed patients, baseline TCR diversity was reportedly below that of healthy donors. Still unresolved is the cause of the repertoire differences, which may be disease activity or prior therapy. CD8+ TCR diversity did not rise significantly by C4D1, unlike CD4+.

Libraries were prepared by immunoSEQ multiplex PCR; TCRdb keeps only in-frame clonotypes and omits some of them. The sample carries 9,500 to 10,000 clones, approximately 90% recorded once. Material: peripheral blood mononuclear cells (PBMCs), obtained at baseline. The clonotype was recovered from a human donor with classical Hodgkin lymphoma.

Here the CDR3 reads CASTKTGVNTEAFF. CDR3 bases: TGTGCCAGCACCAAGACGGGGGTGAACACTGAAGCTTTCTTT. The chain has TRBV28 and TRBJ1-1; a possible D gene is TRBD1 (5 bases). This CDR3 is built from 14 residues. Trimming removed 7 bases from V and 0 bases from J, with 12 bases in between. CDR1 is MDHEN, CDR2 SYDVKM, per germline.